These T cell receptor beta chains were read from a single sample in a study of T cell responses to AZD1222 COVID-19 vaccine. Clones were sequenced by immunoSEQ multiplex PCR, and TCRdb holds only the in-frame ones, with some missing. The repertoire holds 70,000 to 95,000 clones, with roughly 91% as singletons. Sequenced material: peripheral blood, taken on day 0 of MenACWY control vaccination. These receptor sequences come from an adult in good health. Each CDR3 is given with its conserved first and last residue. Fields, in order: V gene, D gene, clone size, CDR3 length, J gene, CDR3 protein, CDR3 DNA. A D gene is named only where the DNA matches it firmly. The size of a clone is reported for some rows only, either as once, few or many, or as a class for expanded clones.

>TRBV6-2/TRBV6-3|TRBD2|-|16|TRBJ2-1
CASSSRTSGSYNEQFF
TGTGCCAGCAGTTCAAGGACTAGCGGGAGTTACAATGAGCAGTTCTTC
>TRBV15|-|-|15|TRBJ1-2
CATSRTRGANYGYTF
TGTGCCACCAGCAGAACCCGCGGGGCAAACTATGGCTACACCTTC
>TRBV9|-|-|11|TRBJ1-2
CVSSVTVGYTF
TGTGTCAGCAGCGTAACCGTTGGCTACACCTTC
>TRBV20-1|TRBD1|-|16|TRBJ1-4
CSASGATGGLNEKLFF
TGCAGTGCTAGTGGTGCTACAGGGGGCCTTAATGAAAAACTGTTTTTT
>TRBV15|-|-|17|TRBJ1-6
CATSRGAGSSYNSPLHF
TGTGCCACCAGCAGAGGCGCAGGGAGCTCCTATAATTCACCCCTCCACTTT
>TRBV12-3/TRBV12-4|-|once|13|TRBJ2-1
CASRRGGGNEQFF
TGTGCCAGCCGGCGAGGGGGTGGTAATGAGCAGTTCTTC
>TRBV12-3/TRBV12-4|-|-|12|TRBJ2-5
CASSPSSKTQYF
TGTGCCAGCAGTCCCAGTTCAAAGACCCAGTACTTC
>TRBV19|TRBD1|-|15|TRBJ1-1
CATQKQGRMNTEAFF
TGTGCCACCCAAAAACAGGGGAGGATGAACACTGAAGCTTTCTTT
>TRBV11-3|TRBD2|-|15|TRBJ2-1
CASSFGLAGGLEQFF
TGTGCCAGCAGCTTTGGACTAGCGGGGGGGCTTGAGCAGTTCTTC
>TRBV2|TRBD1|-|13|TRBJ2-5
CASRQGARETQYF
TGTGCCAGCAGACAGGGGGCGAGGGAGACCCAGTACTTC
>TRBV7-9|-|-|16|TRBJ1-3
CASSLGSGDTGNTIYF
TGTGCCAGCAGCTTGGGTTCGGGGGATACTGGAAACACCATATATTTT
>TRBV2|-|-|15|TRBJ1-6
CASSEAASYNSPLHF
TGTGCCAGCAGTGAAGCGGCCTCCTATAATTCACCCCTCCACTTT
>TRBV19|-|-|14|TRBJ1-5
CASSTPGGNQPQHF
TGTGCCAGTAGTACCCCCGGGGGTAATCAGCCCCAGCATTTT
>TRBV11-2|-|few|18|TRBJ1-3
CASSLAPTGTLSGNTIYF
TGTGCCAGCAGCTTAGCCCCTACAGGGACTCTCTCTGGAAACACCATATATTTT
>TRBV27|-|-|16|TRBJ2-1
CASSSRQASSYNEQFF
TGTGCCAGCAGTTCCCGACAGGCGAGCTCCTACAATGAGCAGTTCTTC
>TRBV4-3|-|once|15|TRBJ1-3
CASSQDSSGGNTIYF
TGCGCCAGCAGCCAAGATTCTTCCGGCGGAAACACCATATATTTT
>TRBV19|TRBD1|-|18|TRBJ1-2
CASSMRSQWDRGNYGYTF
TGTGCCAGTAGTATGCGTAGTCAATGGGACAGGGGGAACTATGGCTACACCTTC
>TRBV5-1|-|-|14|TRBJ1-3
CASSSVGSGNTIYF
TGCGCCAGCAGCTCGGTTGGTTCTGGAAACACCATATATTTT
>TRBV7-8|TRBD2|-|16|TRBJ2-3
CASSLVTAGSTDTQYF
TGTGCCAGCAGCTTAGTTACAGCGGGGTCCACAGATACGCAGTATTTT
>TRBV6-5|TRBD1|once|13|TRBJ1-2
CASPRGQGLDYTF
TGTGCCAGCCCAAGAGGACAGGGATTGGACTACACCTTC
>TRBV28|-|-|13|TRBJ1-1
CAVFPYMNTEAFF
TGTGCCGTTTTCCCTTACATGAACACTGAAGCTTTCTTT
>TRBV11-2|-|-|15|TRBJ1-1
CASSFTGPKNTEAFF
TGTGCCAGCAGCTTCACAGGGCCGAAGAACACTGAAGCTTTCTTT
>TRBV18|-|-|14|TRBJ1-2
CASSSDSFNYGYTF
TGTGCCAGCTCATCGGACAGCTTTAACTATGGCTACACCTTC